The 28 T cell receptor beta chains listed next were all sequenced from one sample in a study of identical twins. TCRdb re-derived calls from the 5' RACE reads in MiXCR, one entry per CDR3 protein. This repertoire shows some 600,000 distinct CDR3 sequences, just over 7% found once; its top ten account for about 1.6%. In addition, the sample was reused for a study of yellow fever vaccine responses in identical twins.

Material: PBMCs. The source is a young woman in good health.

This clonotype has ten or more counts. The V gene is TRBV20-1, the J gene TRBJ1-5; 8 positions match TRBD1. The CDR3 spans 15 residues. With 1 base clipped from V and 5 bases from J, the junction kept 7 bases outside the gene matches. The germline CDR1 and CDR2 sequences are DFQATT and SNEGSKA (reference sequence). The CDR3 spells CSARALTGGYQPQHF. DNA of the CDR3: TGCAGTGCTAGAGCCTTAACAGGGGGGTATCAGCCCCAGCATTTT.

The CDR3 sequence is CREPGTSDTQYF. CDR3 DNA sequence: TGCAGGGAACCCGGGACGTCAGATACGCAGTATTTT. V and J are TRBV20-1 and TRBJ2-3; either TRBD1 or TRBD2 may supply D (5 bases each). The length of the CDR3 is 12 residues. Germline-derived CDR1 and CDR2 are DFQATT and SNEGSKA (reference sequence).

There are many counts of this clonotype. This rearrangement joins TRBV4-2 to TRBJ2-3; 7 positions agree with TRBD2. CDR1 and CDR2 (germline): LGHNA, YNFKEQ. The CDR3 has 14 amino acids. Trimming at V came to 2 bases and at J to 1 base, leaving 0 bases not matched to a gene. CDR3 sequence reads: CASSQLAGTDTQYF. Written as DNA, the CDR3 is TGTGCCAGCAGCCAACTAGCGGGCACAGATACGCAGTATTTT.

The chain employs TRBV12-3 or TRBV12-4 and TRBJ1-4; D not certain. The CDR3 contains 15 residues. The V and J ends lost 3 bases and 0 bases respectively, with 8 bases between them. The CDR3 nucleotides are TGTGCCAGCAGTTTCCAGGCCGCAACTAATGAAAAACTGTTTTTT. It yields the protein CASSFQAATNEKLFF.

This clonotype was detected many times. The gene calls are TRBV24-1 and TRBJ2-3; 10 bases align to TRBD1. Trimming took 0 bases from V and 2 from J; bases not matched to a gene: 4. The germline V gene encodes CDR1 KGHDR and CDR2 SFDVKD. CDR3 length equals 17 residues. The CDR3 spells CATSDLPGTGDTDTQYF. The CDR3 nucleotides are TGTGCCACCAGTGATTTGCCCGGGACAGGGGACACAGATACGCAGTATTTT.

The J gene is TRBJ2-3, the V gene TRBV7-2; D unclear. V lost 6 bases and J lost 4, with 8 bases in between. CDR1 and CDR2 (germline): SGHTA, FQGNSA. The CDR3 is made up of 12 amino acids. CDR3 loop: CASSILADTQYF. The CDR3 DNA is TGTGCCAGCAGTATATTGGCAGATACGCAGTATTTT.

This clonotype was detected a few times. This rearrangement joins TRBV6-1 to TRBJ2-1; 13 bases are shared with TRBD2. The CDR3 runs to 16 residues. V shed 5 bases, J shed 8 bases, and the junction held 9 bases outside the gene matches. Germline values: CDR1 MNHNS, CDR2 SASEGT. CDR3 sequence (DNA): TGTGCCAGCAGTCGACAACTAGCGGGAGGGTCGGATGAGCAGTTCTTC. Translation: CASSRQLAGGSDEQFF.

This clonotype was observed a few times. The chain carries TRBV28 and TRBJ2-1, with D perhaps matching TRBD1 or TRBD2 (5 bases each). Germline CDR1 reads MDHEN; CDR2 reads SYDVKM. The CDR3 contains 15 residues. V was shortened by 6 bases and J by 4 bases, with 16 bases between the two germline ends. The CDR3 protein is CASRAPGPAYNEQFF. The CDR3 DNA is TGTGCCAGCAGAGCACCGGGGCCCGCATACAATGAGCAGTTCTTC.

This clonotype was detected ten times or more. V is TRBV7-9 and J is TRBJ2-2; D is undetermined. Germline V gene lookup returns CDR1 SEHNR and CDR2 FQNEAQ (reference sequence). Trimming took 0 bases from V and 3 from J, leaving 14 bases between them. The CDR3 totals 17 residues. CDR3 sequence: CASSLAGERSDTGELFF. CDR3 bases: TGTGCCAGCAGCTTAGCTGGCGAGAGAAGCGACACCGGGGAGCTGTTTTTT.

In this sample, this clonotype turned up a few times. The chain links TRBV20-1 to TRBJ2-2; D is possibly TRBD1 (7 bases). The germline V gene encodes CDR1 DFQATT and CDR2 SNEGSKA (reference sequence). The CDR3 sequence is 14 residues long. V lost 6 bases, J lost 6 bases, and 17 bases lay in between. The CDR3 DNA sequence: TGCAGTGCGCCGGCCAGGGGGGTTCCCGGGGAGCTGTTTTTT. It codes for CSAPARGVPGELFF.

This clonotype has ten or more counts. This chain connects TRBV5-6 to TRBJ2-1, with 13 bases fitting TRBD2. This CDR3 is built from 13 residues. Trimming removed 2 bases from V and 15 bases from J; junction bases left unmatched: 5. Germline assignment: CDR1 SGHDT and CDR2 YYEEEE. The CDR3 spells CASSFGLAGVSFF. CDR3 bases: TGTGCCAGCAGCTTCGGACTAGCGGGAGTTTCGTTCTTC.

V gene TRBV29-1 combines with J gene TRBJ1-1; D not certain. The V gene lost 1 base and the J gene lost 1 base, with 13 bases spanning the gap. The germline CDR1 and CDR2 sequences are SQVTM and ANQGSEA. The CDR3 extends over 15 amino acids. CDR3 amino acids: CSVEAHPGENTEAFF. In DNA form, the CDR3 reads TGCAGCGTTGAAGCCCACCCCGGGGAGAACACTGAAGCTTTCTTT.

This chain connects TRBV12-3 or TRBV12-4 to TRBJ2-2; maybe TRBD1 (6 bases). V was trimmed by 2 bases and J by 2 bases, leaving 15 bases between them. The CDR3 has 17 amino acids. This CDR3 reads CASSLWGLAKNTGELFF. The CDR3, as DNA: TGTGCCAGCAGTTTATGGGGGCTAGCTAAAAACACCGGGGAGCTGTTTTTT.

The V and J genes are TRBV2 and TRBJ2-7, with 7 bases aligning to TRBD1. Germline V gives CDR1 SNHLY, CDR2 FYNNEI. This CDR3 spans 13 amino acids. V shed 6 bases, J shed 4 bases, and the junction held 6 bases outside the gene matches. CDR3 DNA: TGTGCCAGCAGGAGGGACAGTCTGTACGAGCAGTACTTC. Protein sequence: CASRRDSLYEQYF.

This clonotype appeared many times. The rearrangement uses TRBV20-1 and TRBJ2-7; no firm D call. Germline CDR1 and CDR2: DFQATT and SNEGSKA (reference sequence). The length of the CDR3 is 12 residues. Trimming shortened V by 6 bases and J by 0 bases, and 9 bases separated the two germline ends. The DNA of the CDR3 is TGCAGTGCCGAGTCGAGCTCCTACGAGCAGTACGTC. This codes for CSAESSSYEQYV.

The table lists this clonotype with many counts. The chain combines TRBV12-3 or TRBV12-4 with TRBJ2-5; 9 bases map to TRBD1. This CDR3 is 15 amino acids long. J was trimmed by 1 base and V by 3 bases; bases with no gene match: 3. CDR3 sequence: CASSLGQGSQETQYF. Written as DNA, the CDR3 is TGTGCCAGCAGTTTGGGACAGGGCTCCCAAGAGACCCAGTACTTC.

The J gene is TRBJ2-1, the V gene TRBV29-1; either TRBD1 or TRBD2 may supply D (6 bases each). Germline values: CDR1 SQVTM, CDR2 ANQGSEA. The CDR3 runs to 16 residues. Trimming left V 7 bases short and J 2 bases short, with 21 bases between. CDR3 region: CSGELLERGAYNEQFF. The CDR3 bases are TGCAGCGGAGAACTCCTTGAGAGGGGGGCCTACAATGAGCAGTTCTTC.

The rearrangement links TRBV11-2 to TRBJ2-1; 12 nucleotides agree with TRBD1. Germline V gene sequence: CDR1 SGHAT, CDR2 FQNNGV. The CDR3 is 15 residues long. J lost 8 bases, V lost 4 bases, and 6 bases had no gene match. CDR3 sequence (DNA): TGTGCCAGCAGCTCGCGGGACAGGGGGCTCCATGAGCAGTTCTTC. This translates into CASSSRDRGLHEQFF.

The V call is TRBV10-3, the J call TRBJ2-1; D ambiguous. Germline CDR1 and CDR2: ENHRY and SYGVKD. The CDR3 loop spans 14 amino acids. The V end lost 4 bases, the J end lost 6 bases, and 13 bases lay between the germline ends. CDR3 in DNA: TGTGCCATCAGTGGCCAAGAGAATTCCAATGAGCAGTTCTTC. Translated: CAISGQENSNEQFF.

V is TRBV28 and J is TRBJ1-2; 9 nucleotides line up with TRBD1. V dropped 7 bases and J dropped 4; count of bases not matched to a gene: 13. The CDR3 runs to 16 residues. Germline lookup yields CDR1 MDHEN and CDR2 SYDVKM. The CDR3 is CASIPGQGIGSYGYTF. The CDR3 DNA reads TGTGCCAGCATTCCGGGACAGGGAATTGGATCCTATGGCTACACCTTC.

In its sample, this clonotype was seen a few times. This chain uses TRBV28 with TRBJ1-5, with 10 bases aligning to TRBD1. Germline CDR1 and CDR2: MDHEN and SYDVKM. This CDR3 is 15 amino acids long. V lost 5 bases, J lost 7 bases, and 8 bases stayed unmatched. The CDR3 spells CASSPGQGLRQPQHF. The CDR3 DNA follows: TGTGCCAGCAGTCCGGGACAGGGGTTAAGGCAGCCCCAGCATTTT.

This clonotype came up a few times. The chain has TRBV7-9 and TRBJ2-7, with 7 positions matching TRBD1. J lost 4 bases, V lost 4 bases, and 13 bases had no gene match. The CDR3 has 16 residues. Per the germline V gene, CDR1 is SEHNR and CDR2 is FQNEAQ (reference sequence). The CDR3 DNA reads TGTGCCAGCAGCTCTTCTACAGGGGCGCTATCTTACGAGCAGTACTTC. Residues: CASSSSTGALSYEQYF. Full variable domain (remainder filled in from reference TRBV7-9 and TRBJ2-7): DTGVSQNPRHKITKRGQNVTFRCDPISEHNRLYWYRQTLGQGPEFLTYFQNEAQLEKSRLLSDRFSAERPKGSFSTLEIQRTEQGDSAMYLCASSSSTGALSYEQYFGPGTRLTVT.

At least ten counts were recorded for this clonotype. This chain links TRBV24-1 with TRBJ1-5, with D possibly matching TRBD1 (6 bases). The CDR3 sequence is 15 residues long. Trimming cost V 4 bases and J 8 bases, with 17 bases left between them. Germline V CDR1 and CDR2: KGHDR, SFDVKD. CDR3 protein: CATSDGQGIQKPQHF. The CDR3 DNA follows: TGTGCCACCAGTGACGGGCAGGGGATCCAGAAGCCCCAGCATTTT.

The rearrangement uses TRBV24-1 and TRBJ2-2; 10 bases line up with TRBD1. Germline CDR1 is KGHDR and CDR2 is SFDVKD. The CDR3 loop spans 16 amino acids. V shed 4 bases, J shed 6 bases, and the junction held 7 bases outside the gene matches. The CDR3 loop reads CATSEIDRGRAGELFF. CDR3 nucleotides: TGTGCCACCAGTGAAATAGACAGGGGGCGCGCCGGGGAGCTGTTTTTT.

This clonotype was seen only a few times. The chain combines TRBV28 with TRBJ2-2; D perhaps matches TRBD2 (6 bases). V was shortened by 3 bases and J by 1 base, with 9 bases between the two germline ends. CDR3 size: 15 residues. Germline values: CDR1 MDHEN, CDR2 SYDVKM. The CDR3 DNA reads as TGTGCCAGCAGTTTTACGGGAGTGAACACCGGGGAGCTGTTTTTT. It specifies CASSFTGVNTGELFF.

This clonotype was seen at least ten times. The V gene is TRBV12-3 or TRBV12-4, the J gene TRBJ2-1; D is uncertain. V gave up 0 bases and J gave up 9 bases, with 21 bases separating them. The length of the CDR3 is 17 residues. CDR3 region: CASSLATIQQTQIEQFF. The CDR3 DNA follows: TGTGCCAGCAGTTTAGCGACCATACAACAAACACAGATTGAGCAGTTCTTC.

This clonotype was observed a few times. The chain combines TRBV2 with TRBJ2-3; D is unclear. Per germline, CDR1 SNHLY and CDR2 FYNNEI. CDR3 length: 11 amino acids. V lost 8 bases and J lost 6, with 9 bases in between. CDR3 bases: TGTGCCAGCTTACTTGCGGATACGCAGTATTTT. This gives the protein CASLLADTQYF. The full variable domain, completed using reference TRBV2 and TRBJ2-3, is EPEVTQTPSHQVTQMGQEVILRCVPISNHLYFYWYRQILGQKVEFLVSFYNNEISEKSEIFDDQFSVERPDGSNFTLKIRSTKLEDSAMYFCASLLADTQYFGPGTRLTVL.

This clonotype appeared a few times. The gene calls are TRBV28 and TRBJ2-2, with TRBD2 matching over 9 bases. The CDR3 has 16 residues. The germline gives CDR1 MDHEN, CDR2 SYDVKM. The V gene end was trimmed by 6 bases and the J gene end by 5 bases; junction bases not matched to a gene: 10. Here the CDR3 DNA reads TGTGCCAGCAGACTTTTTAGCGGGGGCTTAACCGGGGAGCTGTTTTTT. It specifies CASRLFSGGLTGELFF.